The clone carrying this T cell receptor beta chain was observed a single time. The target antigen is unknown. The entry originates in a study of cytomegalovirus exposure and HLA in healthy donors. Looking at the study overall: The roughly 130 validation repertoires used the same platform as the approximately 670 first-cohort repertoires (as reported by a later analysis).

The study's findings and limits: Confirmation was obtained in vitro that a few CMV-associated chains are specific for CMV antigens. Cytomegalovirus-associated status was assigned to some 180 TCR beta chains.

Data came from immunoSEQ multiplex PCR; TCRdb stores just in-frame clones and leaves some out. The sample includes 100,000 to 150,000 clones, roughly 89% of them seen just once. The sample consisted of PBMCs. The sequence was collected from a woman between 18 and 29 years old in good health and CMV-seronegative.

This chain's CDR3 is CASSLDTNYGYTF. CDR3 in DNA: TGCGCCAGCAGTCTAGATACGAACTATGGCTACACCTTC. V gene TRBV10-2 combines with J gene TRBJ1-2; no clear D. This CDR3 contains 13 residues. With 5 bases removed from V and 2 bases from J, the gap between germline ends came to 9 bases. CDR1 and CDR2 (germline): WSHSY, SAAADI.